This T cell receptor beta chain was identified in a study of blood T cell repertoires in COVID-19. Between the trimmed V and J ends, which lost 2 bases and 0 bases, there was a span of 5 bases. CDR3 length: 13 amino acids. The germline V gene encodes CDR1 PRHDT and CDR2 FYEKMQ (reference sequence). Data came from immunoSEQ multiplex PCR; TCRdb stores just in-frame clones and leaves some out. This sample has 50,000 to 55,000 clones, with about nine tenths found just once. The sequencing input was peripheral blood. This sequence originates from a man aged 50-60 years with active COVID-19. J is TRBJ2-7 and V is TRBV13, with D maybe TRBD1 (5 bases). CDR3 DNA sequence: TGTGCCAGCAGCTTAAGGGGCTCCTACGAGCAGTACTTC. Amino acids: CASSLRGSYEQYF. The full variable domain, rest sourced from reference TRBV13 and TRBJ2-7, is AAGVIQSPRHLIKEKRETATLKCYPIPRHDTVYWYQQGPGQDPQFLISFYEKMQSDKGSIPDRFSAQQFSDYHSELNMSSLELGDSALYFCASSLRGSYEQYFGPGTRLTVT.